The 27 T cell receptor beta chains listed next were all sequenced from one sample in a study of blood T cell repertoires in COVID-19. Produced via immunoSEQ multiplex PCR; TCRdb's table is partial and in-frame only. The sample has 350,000 to 450,000 clones, 85% seen once; the top ten hold 3% to 4.5%. The sequenced sample consisted of peripheral blood. The origin of the receptors is a woman under 30 with acute or convalescent COVID-19.

The V call is TRBV7-9, the J call TRBJ1-4; TRBD1 might be the D (6 bases). The CDR3 length is 15 residues. In germline, CDR1 is SEHNR, CDR2 FQNEAQ (reference sequence). The V end was cut by 6 bases, the J end by 4 bases, with 15 bases between. DNA for the CDR3: TGTGCCAGCAGATCAGGGCAGGGGAGTAATGAAAAACTGTTTTTT. It encodes CASRSGQGSNEKLFF.

This clone came up a few times. V and J are TRBV30 and TRBJ1-1, with 7 bases lining up with TRBD1. The CDR3 extends over 13 amino acids. The germline V gene has CDR1 GTSNPN and CDR2 SVGIG (reference sequence). V lost 0 bases and J lost 3; bases outside the gene matches: 1. The chain's CDR3 is CAWSVGGHTEAFF. The CDR3 DNA reads TGTGCCTGGAGTGTAGGGGGCCACACTGAAGCTTTCTTT.

The rearrangement uses TRBV5-1 and TRBJ1-2; TRBD1 is a possible D gene (6 bases). The CDR3 extends over 14 amino acids. Looked up from germline, CDR1 is SGHRS and CDR2 is YFSETQ. Between the trimmed V and J ends, which lost 1 base and 7 bases, there was a span of 14 bases. This CDR3 reads CASSLSGEGGGYTF. CDR3 coding DNA: TGCGCCAGCAGCTTGTCAGGGGAAGGGGGTGGCTACACCTTC.

V and J are TRBV7-9 and TRBJ1-1, with D perhaps matching TRBD1 (6 bases). This CDR3 spans 11 amino acids. Per germline, CDR1 SEHNR and CDR2 FQNEAQ (reference sequence). Trimming took 2 bases from V and 11 from J, leaving 9 bases between them. In nucleotides, the CDR3 is TGTGCCAGCAGCTTAACAGGGAAGGCTTTCTTT. This translates into CASSLTGKAFF.

The chain employs TRBV4-2 and TRBJ1-5; the D gene is possibly TRBD1 (5 bases). CDR1 is LGHNA, CDR2 YNFKEQ, per germline. The length of the CDR3 is 12 residues. The germline V and J ends were trimmed by 6 bases and 2 bases, with 5 bases remaining between them. The DNA for the CDR3 is TGTGCCAGCAGACAGGGCAATCAGCCCCAGCATTTT. This codes for CASRQGNQPQHF.

This clone appeared a few times. CDR3 bases: TGCGCCAGCAGCTCACAGACGGCTAACTATGGCTACACCTTC. Protein sequence: CASSSQTANYGYTF. The chain has TRBV5-1 and TRBJ1-2; D is unclear. The V end lost 3 bases, the J end lost 0 bases, and 9 bases lay between the germline ends. Germline values: CDR1 SGHRS, CDR2 YFSETQ. The CDR3 has 14 residues.

The chain recombines TRBV4-2 with TRBJ2-1; D gene unclear. Germline loops: CDR1 LGHNA, CDR2 YNFKEQ. V was pared by 1 base and J by 0 bases, with 13 bases between. The CDR3 loop spans 17 amino acids. This chain's CDR3 is CASSQVKASSSYNEQFF. The CDR3 region has the DNA TGTGCCAGCAGCCAAGTAAAAGCGTCGAGCTCCTACAATGAGCAGTTCTTC.

J is TRBJ1-2 and V is TRBV9; tentative D call: TRBD1 (6 bases). V was trimmed by 0 bases and J by 2 bases, leaving 11 bases between them. This CDR3 has 15 amino acids. Germline V gene lookup returns CDR1 SGDLS and CDR2 YYNGEE. The CDR3 region is CASSVASQGNYGYTF. As DNA, the CDR3 is TGTGCCAGCAGCGTAGCTTCACAGGGAAACTATGGCTACACCTTC.

This chain uses TRBV10-2 with TRBJ2-2, with 9 positions matching TRBD1. With V trimmed by 5 bases and J by 4 bases, 14 bases remained unmatched. From germline, CDR1 is WSHSY and CDR2 SAAADI. The CDR3 spans 18 residues. CDR3 coding DNA: TGCGCCAGCAGTCTGGGACAGGGTAGGCCCGGTGGCACCGGGGAGCTGTTTTTT. Encoded protein: CASSLGQGRPGGTGELFF.

V is TRBV5-6 and J is TRBJ1-2; 8 bases fit TRBD1. Germline loops: CDR1 SGHDT, CDR2 YYEEEE. This CDR3 region has 14 residues. Germline trimming cut 4 bases from V and 5 bases from J; bases unmatched to any gene: 7. The CDR3 DNA is TGTGCCAGCAGCCCCTCGACAGGGGCTTATGGCTACACCTTC. Its protein is CASSPSTGAYGYTF.

V usage is TRBV4-1 and J usage is TRBJ2-4, with 7 bases lining up with TRBD1. The V gene end was trimmed by 3 bases and the J gene end by 6 bases; junction bases not matched to a gene: 8. CDR1 is MGHRA and CDR2 is YSYEKL in the germline V gene. The CDR3 runs 15 residues. Here the CDR3 reads CASSHDSGQVNIQYF. CDR3 sequence (DNA): TGCGCCAGCAGCCACGACTCAGGACAGGTAAACATTCAGTACTTC.

The chain uses TRBV2 and TRBJ2-6; the D is unclear. The CDR3 loop spans 16 amino acids. CDR1 and CDR2 (germline): SNHLY, FYNNEI. Trimming stripped 4 bases from V and 2 bases from J, with 12 bases between. CDR3 in amino acids: CASSVSGVPGANVLTF. The CDR3 region has the DNA TGTGCCAGCAGTGTCTCAGGCGTCCCTGGGGCCAACGTCCTGACTTTC.

In its sample, this clone was seen many times. V and J are TRBV27 and TRBJ1-6; the D gene is possibly TRBD1 (5 bases). Germline loops: CDR1 MNHEY, CDR2 SMNVEV (reference sequence). The CDR3 is 15 residues long. Trimming left V 6 bases short and J 6 bases short, with 15 bases between. CDR3 residues: CASRRDGTFNSPLHF. The DNA for the CDR3 is TGTGCCAGCAGAAGGGACGGGACTTTTAATTCACCCCTCCACTTT.

V and J are TRBV2 and TRBJ2-7; no definite D call. V shed 6 bases and J shed 2 bases, with 14 bases lying between them. Germline values: CDR1 SNHLY, CDR2 FYNNEI. CDR3 length: 14 amino acids. This CDR3 reads CASRDFPVAYEQYF. As DNA, the CDR3 is TGTGCCAGCAGAGACTTCCCCGTTGCCTACGAGCAGTACTTC.

The sample holds a few counts of this clone. The V call is TRBV5-1, the J call TRBJ1-2, with 8 bases that match TRBD1. J was trimmed by 4 bases and V by 6 bases; bases with no gene match: 5. The CDR3 totals 13 residues. Germline CDR1 and CDR2: SGHRS and YFSETQ. The CDR3 protein is CASKGQGGYGYTF. The CDR3 DNA sequence: TGCGCCAGCAAAGGACAGGGCGGCTATGGCTACACCTTC.

The chain carries TRBV7-9 and TRBJ2-7; the D gene is possibly TRBD2 (5 bases). CDR3 length: 14 amino acids. Germline assignment: CDR1 SEHNR and CDR2 FQNEAQ (reference sequence). V was shortened by 5 bases and J by 2 bases, with 13 bases between the two germline ends. The CDR3 DNA sequence: TGTGCCAGCAGCCTGAAAGCCGGGGCCTACGAGCAGTACTTC. It encodes CASSLKAGAYEQYF. Looking up the rest from reference TRBV7-9 and TRBJ2-7 gives the full variable domain: DTGVSQNPRHKITKRGQNVTFRCDPISEHNRLYWYRQTLGQGPEFLTYFQNEAQLEKSRLLSDRFSAERPKGSFSTLEIQRTEQGDSAMYLCASSLKAGAYEQYFGPGTRLTVT.

The chain employs TRBV27 and TRBJ2-1, with D perhaps matching TRBD2 (5 bases). Germline assignment: CDR1 MNHEY and CDR2 SMNVEV (reference sequence). CDR3 length equals 13 residues. Trimming removed 4 bases at V and 4 bases at J, with 8 bases between. CDR3 coding DNA: TGTGCCAGCAGTTCCGGGATTTACAATGAGCAGTTCTTC. It translates to CASSSGIYNEQFF.

The V and J genes are TRBV5-5 and TRBJ1-4; a weak D match, TRBD1 (6 bases). The germline CDR1 and CDR2 sequences are SGHKS and YYEKEE (reference sequence). The ends were cut back, 3 bases at V and 5 bases at J, with 14 bases in the middle. The CDR3 sequence is 15 residues long. The CDR3 bases are TGTGCCAGCAGCTCCGATACAGGGAAAAATGAAAAACTGTTTTTT. Translation: CASSSDTGKNEKLFF. The full variable domain, in which reference TRBV5-5 and TRBJ1-4 provide the parts outside the CDR3, is DAGVTQSPTHLIKTRGQQVTLRCSPISGHKSVSWYQQVLGQGPQFIFQYYEKEERGRGNFPDRFSARQFPNYSSELNVNALLLGDSALYLCASSSDTGKNEKLFFGSGTQLSVL.

This sequence joins TRBV19 and TRBJ1-5; 7 bases are shared with TRBD1. With 7 bases clipped from V and 6 bases from J, the junction kept 9 bases outside the gene matches. CDR1 is LNHDA, CDR2 SQIVND, per germline (reference sequence). The CDR3 loop spans 14 amino acids. Here the CDR3 DNA reads TGTGCCAGTACTCCAGACAGGGTTGGTCAGCCCCAGCATTTT. Protein product: CASTPDRVGQPQHF.

This chain uses TRBV7-9 with TRBJ2-3; possibly TRBD1 for D (6 bases). The CDR3 runs to 13 residues. V was trimmed by 2 bases and J by 6 bases, leaving 9 bases between them. Per germline, CDR1 SEHNR and CDR2 FQNEAQ (reference sequence). CDR3 nucleotides: TGTGCCAGCAGCTTAAATGGGGGCGATACGCAGTATTTT. It encodes CASSLNGGDTQYF.

The chain has TRBV3-1 (or the pseudogene TRBV3-2) and TRBJ2-5; 8 bases match TRBD2. The germline gives CDR1 LGHDT, CDR2 YNNKEL (reference sequence). This CDR3 comprises 16 residues. V shed 4 bases and J 5 bases; nucleotides not matched to a gene: 12. CDR3 nucleotide sequence: TGTGCCAGCAGCCTCCGGGGAGCGGGGGAGGGGGAGACCCAGTACTTC. This gives the protein CASSLRGAGEGETQYF.

The gene calls are TRBV7-3 and TRBJ2-2; the D is unclear. V lost 5 bases and J 3 bases, leaving 13 bases between the germline ends. Germline CDR1 and CDR2: SGHTA and FQGTGA. The CDR3 has 15 amino acids. The CDR3 is CASSPLGSDTGELFF. The CDR3 coding sequence is TGTGCCAGCAGCCCTCTCGGCAGCGACACCGGGGAGCTGTTTTTT.

The chain's CDR3 is CASSLQGLLYEQYF. CDR3 nucleotide sequence: TGTGCCAGCAGTTTACAGGGGTTACTCTACGAGCAGTACTTC. The rearrangement uses TRBV2 and TRBJ2-7, with 7 bases aligning to TRBD1. V trimming: 5 bases; J trimming: 3 bases; junction bases outside the gene matches: 7. The CDR3 consists of 14 residues. Germline V gene lookup returns CDR1 SNHLY and CDR2 FYNNEI.

This clone was detected a few times. This chain joins TRBV5-1 and TRBJ2-7; D ambiguous. The CDR3 sequence is 14 residues long. CDR1 is SGHRS and CDR2 is YFSETQ in the germline V gene. V lost 2 bases, J lost 1 base, and 10 bases lay in between. In DNA form, the CDR3 reads TGCGCCAGCAGCTTAAGCACAGATTCCTACGAGCAGTACTTC. Encoded protein: CASSLSTDSYEQYF.

This clone has just one count. This chain joins TRBV5-1 and TRBJ1-1; perhaps TRBD1 as D (5 bases). V dropped 2 bases and J dropped 6 bases, with 14 bases sitting between them. Germline V gives CDR1 SGHRS, CDR2 YFSETQ. The CDR3 runs 14 residues. CDR3 sequence reads: CASSLVSGNSEAFF. CDR3 DNA: TGCGCCAGCAGCTTAGTTTCAGGGAATTCTGAAGCTTTCTTT.

The chain employs TRBV28 and TRBJ1-2; TRBD1 aligns across 10 bases. The germline V gene encodes CDR1 MDHEN and CDR2 SYDVKM. There are 14 residues in the CDR3. V was pared by 6 bases and J by 0 bases, with 1 base of the junction left unmatched. The CDR3 bases are TGTGCCAGCAGGGGGACAGGGGCTAACTATGGCTACACCTTC. It yields the protein CASRGTGANYGYTF.

V gene TRBV19 combines with J gene TRBJ2-7, with TRBD1 matching over 8 bases. The V segment lost 4 bases and the J segment 3 bases; nucleotides outside the gene matches: 8. Germline CDR1 reads LNHDA; CDR2 reads SQIVND (reference sequence). The CDR3 is made up of 15 amino acids. CDR3 coding DNA: TGTGCCAGTAGTACCCGGACAGGGAAGGACTACGAGCAGTACTTC. Its protein product is CASSTRTGKDYEQYF.